This TCR beta chain came from a study of graft-versus-host responses after intestinal transplantation. TCRdb's copy holds only in-frame clones and misses some; the assay was immunoSEQ multiplex PCR. The sample carries 55,000 to 70,000 clones, approximately 89% recorded once. V shed 6 bases and J shed 8 bases, with 11 bases lying between them. The CDR3 covers 12 residues. Germline V gives CDR1 MDHEN, CDR2 SYDVKM. This receptor was obtained from a human patient who received an intestinal transplant, so some T cells may come from the graft donor. The sequences come from PBMCs, collected about 120 days after intestinal transplantation. The J gene is TRBJ1-3, the V gene TRBV28, with a tentative D call TRBD1 (5 bases). CDR3 bases: TGTGCCAGCAGCCCGGTAGGGGACACCATATATTTT. Protein: CASSPVGDTIYF.